This T cell receptor beta chain was identified during a study of T-cell reconstitution after alpha-beta-depleted transplantation in children. The study's findings and limits: One year after transplant, T-cell counts and diversity came mostly from newly produced T cells. Some patients' high day-60 TCRbeta diversity was attributed to recipient cells surviving conditioning. About two months after transplant, alpha-beta T cells reportedly came from several hundred expanded graft clones.

Using unique molecular identifiers, the investigators prepared the TCRbeta library. TCRdb redid the calling of the PCR reads with MiXCR, one entry per CDR3 protein. The sample carries 200,000 to 250,000 distinct CDR3 sequences, 8.2% recorded once. The CDR3 runs 12 residues. Trimming took 5 bases from V and 4 from J, leaving 11 bases between them. Germline CDR1 reads DFQATT; CDR2 reads SNEGSKA (reference sequence). Ten or more counts support this clonotype. The target antigen is unknown. This rearrangement joins TRBV20-1 to TRBJ1-1; D is perhaps TRBD1 (6 bases). The TCR originated in a male patient between 10 and 17 years old who had a stem cell transplant for acute lymphoblastic leukemia, so the T cells may come from the graft donor. Specimen: PBMCs, mostly from graft donor cells, collected 180 days after TCRalphabeta/CD19-depleted stem cell transplant. The CDR3 protein is CSAEQGGTEAFF. The CDR3 bases are TGCAGTGCTGAACAGGGAGGCACTGAAGCTTTCTTT.